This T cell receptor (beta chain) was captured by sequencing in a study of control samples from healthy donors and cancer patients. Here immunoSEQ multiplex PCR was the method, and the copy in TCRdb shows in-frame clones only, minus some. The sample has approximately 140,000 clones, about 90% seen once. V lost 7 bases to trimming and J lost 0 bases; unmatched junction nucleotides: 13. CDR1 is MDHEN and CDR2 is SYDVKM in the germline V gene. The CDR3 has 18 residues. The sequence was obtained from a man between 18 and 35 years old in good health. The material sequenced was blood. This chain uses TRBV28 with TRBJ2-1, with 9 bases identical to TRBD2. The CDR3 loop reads CASNPAGGHQSSYNEQFF. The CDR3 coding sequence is TGTGCCAGCAATCCAGCGGGGGGTCATCAGAGCTCCTACAATGAGCAGTTCTTC.